This TCR beta chain originates from a study of blood T cell repertoires in COVID-19. Study at large: Spain, Italy and the United States supplied samples that represented acute and convalescent COVID-19. From T cells, B-cell-depleted T cells, or PBMCs came the material, which was cDNA or gDNA.

Original data processing: How many nucleated cells were present was estimated from reference gene primer amplification. Measured with immunoSEQ multiplex PCR; TCRdb has only the in-frame clones, and not every one. V and J calls and clone size follow that table, whereas D and trimming were derived from the DNA. The sample holds under 200,000 clones, roughly 88% seen once. CDR1 LGHDT and CDR2 YNNKEL come from the germline V gene (reference sequence). V lost 4 bases and J lost 3; bases outside the gene matches: 1. The CDR3 has 14 amino acids. Sequenced sample: peripheral blood. The chain carries TRBV3-1 (or the pseudogene TRBV3-2) and TRBJ1-1; 11 positions match TRBD1. The TCR was taken from a woman aged 80 or over with acute or convalescent COVID-19. The DNA for the CDR3 is TGTGCCAGCAGCCGGACAGGGGGCTACACTGAAGCTTTCTTT. Translation gives CASSRTGGYTEAFF.